This T cell receptor beta chain emerged from a study of cytomegalovirus exposure and HLA in healthy donors. Whole-study context: Across a few hundred genotyped donors, more than 75% landed in the Caucasian-associated ancestry cluster. Points from the study as a whole: Analyses of presence and absence presupposed an approximately uniform sequencing depth across donors. In an earlier analysis, most TCR beta V segments were productive about 87% or about 30% of the time.

About this clone: The target antigen is unknown.

The CDR3 is made up of 14 amino acids. In germline, CDR1 is SGHDT, CDR2 YYEEEE. V dropped 2 bases and J dropped 4 bases, with 12 bases sitting between them. 13 Jbeta primers and 60 Vbeta primers were used for the PCR. The repertoire was sequenced with immunoSEQ multiplex PCR; TCRdb's copy has only in-frame clones and lacks some. There are some 150,000 clones in the sample; around four fifths occur only once, and 1.3% to 1.5% lies in the top ten. The sequenced sample consisted of PBMCs. The chain has TRBV5-6 and TRBJ1-2, with D unresolved. This clonotype was sampled from a woman between 40 and 55 years old in good health and CMV-seronegative. The chain's CDR3 is CASSLVRSLYGYTF. The DNA of the CDR3 is TGTGCCAGCAGCTTAGTCAGGTCCCTCTATGGCTACACCTTC. The full variable domain, its missing parts supplied by reference TRBV5-6 and TRBJ1-2, is DAGVTQSPTHLIKTRGQQVTLRCSPKSGHDTVSWYQQALGQGPQFIFQYYEEEERQRGNFPDRFSGHQFPNYSSELNVNALLLGDSALYLCASSLVRSLYGYTFGSGTRLTVV.